One T cell receptor (beta chain) is described in this entry. The germline gives CDR1 SGHRS, CDR2 YFSETQ. The CDR3 is 14 amino acids. J was trimmed by 3 bases and V by 4 bases; bases with no gene match: 7. TCRdb keeps only in-frame clones here, not all; method: immunoSEQ multiplex PCR. The sample consists of more than 150,000 clones, 65% to 90% of them appearing once. The data stem from a study of blood T cell repertoires in COVID-19. Across the whole study: From T cells, B-cell-depleted T cells, or PBMCs came the material, which was cDNA or gDNA.

The J gene is TRBJ2-7, the V gene TRBV5-1; 7 bases align to TRBD1. Sequenced material: peripheral blood. The TCR sequence derives from a man in his 60s with acute or convalescent COVID-19. CDR3 loop: CASSVVPGGYEQYF. The CDR3 coding sequence is TGCGCCAGCAGCGTAGTTCCAGGGGGCTACGAGCAGTACTTC.